This TCR beta chain was captured by sequencing in a study of blood T cell repertoires in COVID-19 (dated by TCRdb to 2020 to 2021). As for the study more broadly: Collaborator samples came from the United States, Italy and Spain and covered acute and convalescent phases of COVID-19. Subjects who had been exposed to COVID-19, were actively infected with it, or had recovered from it provided the deeply sampled blood TCRbeta repertoires that made up the dataset. The samples were drawn from two sources: the first 160 participants of the ongoing ImmuneRACE study, and fewer than 1,500 subjects contributed by 6 global collaborators. The repertoires were released in a freely available public database meant as a resource for research on the immune response to SARS-CoV-2. Where HLA class I and class II types were available, the types were taken from metadata supplied by the sample provider, not from assay-based typing. A de-identified subject ID, COVID-19 status, age in years and sex were almost always included in the sample metadata. The prospective study material was composed of cDNA or gDNA derived from T cells, B-cell-depleted T cells, or PBMCs. General study outcomes and caveats: How much clinical and demographic metadata was included differed by source and by participant, and the metadata was provided uncurated.

Spanning cysteine to phenylalanine, the CDR3 consists of 16 amino acids. Only the CDR3 portion is preserved as DNA: 48 bases, with reading frame beginning at the first base. The collaborating institutions used their own protocols to collect whole blood in K2EDTA tubes. For TCRbeta analysis, collaborators shipped samples in one of three forms: frozen whole blood, isolated PBMCs, or DNA extracted from either of those sample types. The immunoSEQ Assay, a bias-controlled multiplex PCR, was used to amplify TCRbeta CDR3 regions from genomic DNA. The study's own analysis went as follows. Within the assay, amplification of reference gene primers was used to estimate how many nucleated cells each sample contained. To quantify the absolute abundance of each unique TCRbeta CDR3 rearrangement, sequence reads were collapsed and filtered. For each sample, productive Simpson clonality was calculated as the square root of Simpson's diversity index over productive rearrangements. Sourced from immuneACCESS, this table was stored by TCRdb with only in-frame sequences that have V and J called. A share of the clones is absent; for the studies checked, an unresolved V gene accounts for under half, and the remainder has no known explanation. Clone size and the V and J calls come from that table; the DNA yielded D and trimming. Within this sample are 650,000 to 800,000 clones, with more than 80% of them counted one time only. The biggest ten clones account for over 0.2% of the sample.

A remark on this clone: Its antigen is unknown. There are no base qualities to consult, and no much larger clone falls within one base.

The sequence is built from TRBV21-1 and TRBJ2-3; TRBD2, the table's D call, was not compared with the DNA. TRBV21-1 is classified as a pseudogene. The sample was peripheral blood. This receptor was obtained from a woman under 30 with acute or convalescent COVID-19. Read as DNA, the sequence is TGTGCCAGCAGCAATGAGGGTACTAGCGGGCGAAATACGCAGTATTTT. Its protein reads: CASSNEGTSGRNTQYF.